This entry features one TCR beta chain sequence. Its antigen is undetermined. Vbeta (60) and Jbeta (13) primers were used in the PCR. Clones were read by immunoSEQ multiplex PCR, and TCRdb kept only the in-frame ones, dropping some. Here the sample spans 85,000 to 130,000 clones, roughly 74% being singletons. This sample was included in a study of cytomegalovirus exposure and HLA in healthy donors. Turning to the study itself: A prior study identified 110 million or so unique TCR beta sequences from roughly 170 million T cells.

The CDR3 length is 13 residues. V was clipped by 7 bases and J by 5 bases; unmatched bases: 5. The germline V gene has CDR1 MNHNS and CDR2 SASEGT. Whole-study results and caveats: It was confirmed in vitro that a few of the CMV-associated chains were specific for CMV antigens. It emerged from a later analysis that several of the most significant clusters appeared to be linked to common viral pathogens. A list of around 150 TCR beta chains associated with cytomegalovirus was given.

Material: PBMCs. V usage is TRBV6-1 and J usage is TRBJ2-3, with TRBD2 matching 8 bases. The source of this sequence is a middle-aged man in good health and CMV-seronegative. The CDR3 loop is CASIRGGQDTQYF. In DNA form, the CDR3 reads TGTGCCAGCATCCGGGGGGGCCAAGATACGCAGTATTTT.